The source of this TCR beta chain is a study of beta chain features in type 1 diabetes. The study, taken as a whole, reports: Shorter TCRB CDR3s, moderately but significantly so, were found in Type 1 diabetes patients in all four CD4+ subsets. The influence of HLA type on TCRB rearrangement stayed undetermined. Sequencing of cDNA might inflate the share of cells that strongly express TCR.

Cells sorted by CD45RO/CCR7/CD25/CD127/CD95/CD27 comprised CD4+ naive, central memory, regulatory and stem cell-like memory cells. As concerns this clone: The target antigen is unknown.

Unmatched junction bases numbered 2, after V lost 5 bases and J lost 4 bases. This CDR3 is 14 amino acids long. Looked up from germline, CDR1 is SNHLY and CDR2 is FYNNEI. Investigators reverse transcribed all isolated RNA, so they sequenced expressed TCRB transcripts. TCRdb's table, derived via immunoSEQ multiplex PCR, lists solely in-frame clones and lacks some. The table has hundreds of thousands of clones, 13% seen once. The sample comprised naive CD4+ T cells from blood. This TCR was sampled from a man younger than 30 with type 1 diabetes. V and J are TRBV2 and TRBJ2-5; 12 bases fit TRBD1. CDR3 protein: CASSTGQGAETQYF. The CDR3 region has the DNA TGTGCCAGCAGTACGGGACAGGGGGCAGAGACCCAGTACTTC.